The clone carrying this T cell receptor beta chain is a singleton in its sample. Its antigen is undetermined. CDR3 length: 14 amino acids. Germline CDR1 LGHNA, CDR2 YSLEER. V gave up 0 bases and J gave up 6 bases, with 12 bases separating them. This record belongs to a study of identifying expanded T cells in peripheral blood. Study-level results: Technical replicates showed roughly 1.2 changed clones; approximately two weeks 15 to 20; four weeks 19. Variance in clone template counts between two-week samples significantly increased with total template count across all healthy donors.

Produced via immunoSEQ multiplex PCR; TCRdb's table is partial and in-frame only. This table has approximately 100,000 clones, around 89% appearing once. Healthy donors had no documented immune events, such as infections, while sampled. The chain links TRBV4-3 to TRBJ2-7; D unresolved. This TCR came from a person aged 18 to 69 in good health. Input material: blood. The CDR3: CASSQDVYGLEQYF. For the CDR3, the DNA is TGCGCCAGCAGCCAAGATGTTTATGGGCTCGAGCAGTACTTC.